This entry concerns a single TCR beta chain. One end of the junction fails to match germline, which may point to a read error. The data belong to a study of tumor and adjacent non-tumor tissue in lung cancer. The wider study: The cohort had about 12 adenocarcinoma, a couple of squamous cell and 1 small cell patients. Aged about 31 to 80 years, patients included fewer than 11 men and five or six women with stage I to III disease.

Germline lookup yields CDR1 MNHNY and CDR2 SVGAGI (reference sequence). CDR3 length equals 17 residues. A modified ARM-PCR protocol with three rounds of nested PCR amplified TCRbeta. In TCRdb, the multiplex PCR reads were re-called with MiXCR into one record per CDR3 protein. Of 90,000 or so distinct CDR3 sequences detected, approximately 57% appear once; the ten largest clones hold approximately 15%. RNA was extracted from bulk tissue without any cell sorting. The sequenced sample was lung tumor tissue. The sequence was collected from a man aged 65-85 years with non-small cell lung cancer. The rearrangement uses TRBV6-6 and TRBJ2-5, with D unresolved. CDR3 in amino acids: CASSYSMFDFFCETQCF. CDR3 nucleotide sequence: TGTGCCAGCAGTTACTCGATGTTTGATTTCTTTTGTGAGACCCAGTGCTTC.